This is a list of T cell receptor beta chains from one sample in a study of radiotherapy plus CTLA-4 blockade in lung cancer. The data were produced by immunoSEQ multiplex PCR, yet TCRdb's version contains in-frame clones alone and is incomplete. In the table there are 85,000 to 130,000 clones, 85% to 90% of which are singletons. The sample in question was peripheral blood, obtained from a patient treated with radiotherapy plus ipilimumab. These receptors were collected from a human donor with non-small cell lung cancer that progressed on radiotherapy plus ipilimumab. Some clones in this sample may be carry-over from other donors' samples. The conserved cysteine and the conserved F or W are not part of the CDR3 here.

TRBV10-3,TRBJ1-1,AISESISLSNTEAF
TRBV10-3,TRBJ2-1,AISFSAGSGNEQF
TRBV19,TRBJ2-5,ASSTPWRGGETQY
TRBV5-1,TRBJ2-1,ASSLAVLAGPNEQF
TRBV9,TRBJ1-1,ASSPGGRGAF
TRBV10-3,TRBJ2-1,AIGQSYNEQF
TRBV18,TRBJ1-1,ASSPVGQKNTEAF
TRBV9,TRBJ1-1,ASSVEGANTEAF
TRBV27,TRBJ1-5,ASRSHAGLQGESNQPQH
TRBV7-2,TRBJ2-5,ASSSPESWETQY
TRBV2,TRBJ1-1,ASSVFERTEAF
TRBV6-1,TRBJ2-5,ASSEAHRVFGETQY
TRBV7-3,TRBJ1-6,ASSLTGRDNSPLH
TRBV27,TRBJ2-2,ASSAQGAGELF
TRBV4-1,TRBJ1-4,ASSRSGRGNEKLF
TRBV19,TRBJ1-6,ASSDRVGDGRGNSPLH
TRBV7-2,TRBJ1-2,ASSIVGGGDGYT
TRBV9,TRBJ1-2,ASSPRDRAFDGYT
TRBV5-4,TRBJ2-1,ASSLYWEQF
TRBV4-2,TRBJ2-7,ASSQDKRGTGEQY
TRBV5-1,TRBJ2-5,ASSLGAGAETQY
TRBV6-1,TRBJ2-7,ASSEALSYGGIYEQY
TRBV7-9,-,ASSSWGLADYEQY
TRBV19,TRBJ1-6,ASKDRGYSYNSPLH
TRBV14,TRBJ1-2,ASSRQGAFGYT
TRBV9,TRBJ1-1,ASSVGGQGTEAF
TRBV5-6,TRBJ1-1,ASKPTTGEGGTEAF
TRBV28,TRBJ1-4,ASSRRTGGENFEKLF
TRBV7-3,TRBJ2-7,ASSLSPWSYEQY
TRBV5-1,TRBJ2-7,ASSLDGYEQY
TRBV6-5,TRBJ1-5,ASSWSNQPQH
TRBV11-3,TRBJ2-1,ASSLVDRGEQF
TRBV6-5,TRBJ2-5,ASSRGYQETQY
TRBV5-1,TRBJ2-7,ASSAGLAGVPAYEQY
TRBV5-5,TRBJ1-2,ASSSPRGGRFDGYT
TRBV7-8,TRBJ1-1,ATIPPFRSRRSEAF
TRBV5-1,TRBJ2-2,ASSFPGLAGRWTGELF
TRBV5-6,TRBJ1-2,ASSRTGTHGYT
TRBV7-9,TRBJ2-2,ASSYRLAGLTGELF
TRBV7-2,TRBJ2-1,ASSLSVVLGGGPVHEQF
TRBV12-5,TRBJ1-2,ASLRSGGNYGYT
TRBV5-4,TRBJ1-2,ASSFRTVNYGYT
TRBV19,TRBJ1-6,ASRDRTGINSPLH
TRBV4-3,TRBJ2-3,ASSLIVSDTQY
TRBV28,TRBJ2-7,ASSSPGSPGSYEQY
TRBV7-2,TRBJ2-3,ASSQGTSGGADTQY
TRBV12-5,TRBJ2-7,ASGRDVSEQY
TRBV7-6,TRBJ2-3,ASSLLSGGTDTQY